The text below deals with one T cell receptor beta chain. This clonotype was counted many times. It lacks a known antigen. One base away there is no much larger clone; base qualities are not given. Sequencing used an Illumina HiSeq 2500. Quantitative 5'-RACE with molecular barcodes was the method used to prepare the TCR beta libraries. In the paper's pipeline: To identify disease-linked TCR variants, a new computational method was used, one built on a probabilistic model of VDJ rearrangement. In TCRdb, the public reads were trimmed at Q25 with fastp and aligned with MiXCR, with productive beta chains retained. Every entry covers one CDR3 protein and lists the most common genes and DNA from its rows. V and J calls and clone size were set by TCRdb, not the authors. The sample includes 270,000 or so distinct CDR3 sequences, with over 15% observed a single time. The ten largest clones add up to under 40% of the sample.

The sample belongs to a study of CD8 T cells in ankylosing spondylitis (dated by TCRdb to 2015 to 2018). With respect to the entire study: To find TCR variants linked to disease, the study profiled T cell receptor beta repertoires in ankylosing spondylitis patients and healthy donors. The full study cohort was made up of about 24 ankylosing spondylitis patients and about a hundred healthy donors. Peripheral blood was sampled, and synovial fluid was also collected from ankylosing spondylitis patients.

Ends trimmed: V by 7 bases, J by 4 bases; bases unmatched to a gene: 12. The cysteine opens and the phenylalanine closes a CDR3 of 15 amino acids. The DNA shown is the 45-base CDR3, in frame from base 1. From a lookup of the germline V gene (reference sequence), CDR1 and CDR2 are SEHNR and FQNEAQ. Paper-wide results and their limitations: Blood from ankylosing spondylitis patients appeared to be characterized by a TCR beta motif composed of several highly homologous amino acid variants. A CD8+ phenotype was shown by the disease-linked clones, which were found at relatively low frequencies in peripheral blood. According to the report, matched synovial fluid samples from ankylosing spondylitis patients were significantly enriched for the disease-linked clones. Some motif variants had previously been reported in the synovial fluid and blood of reactive arthritis patients, which suggests shared mechanisms of disease initiation.

The chain joins TRBV7-9 to TRBJ2-7; the central 8 bases match TRBD2. Sequencing was performed on blood, either unsorted or a sorted T cell fraction (not recorded which). The receptor's source is a male donor with ankylosing spondylitis or in good health (not recorded which). The encoded CDR3 is CASTPMNSGIYEQYF. The DNA sequence reads TGTGCCAGCACGCCGATGAATAGCGGGATTTACGAGCAGTACTTC.